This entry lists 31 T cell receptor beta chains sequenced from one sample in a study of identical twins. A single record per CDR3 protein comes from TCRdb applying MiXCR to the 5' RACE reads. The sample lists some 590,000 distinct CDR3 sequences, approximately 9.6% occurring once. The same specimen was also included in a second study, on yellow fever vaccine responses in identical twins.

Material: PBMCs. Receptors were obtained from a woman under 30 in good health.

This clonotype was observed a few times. The CDR3 loop reads CASRAGGTEAFF. For the CDR3, the DNA is TGCGCCAGCAGAGCAGGGGGCACTGAAGCTTTCTTT. This sequence joins TRBV10-2 and TRBJ1-1; 7 bases match TRBD1. The CDR3 covers 12 residues. J gave up 4 bases and V 6 bases, and 2 bases lay outside the gene matches. Germline V gene data show CDR1 as WSHSY and CDR2 as SAAADI.

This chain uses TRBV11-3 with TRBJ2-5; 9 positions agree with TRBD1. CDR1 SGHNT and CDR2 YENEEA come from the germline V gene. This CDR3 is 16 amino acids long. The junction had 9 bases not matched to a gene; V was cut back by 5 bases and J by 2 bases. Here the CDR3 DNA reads TGTGCCAGCAGCGGGGGACAGGGTGGGGGACAAGAGACCCAGTACTTC. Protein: CASSGGQGGGQETQYF.

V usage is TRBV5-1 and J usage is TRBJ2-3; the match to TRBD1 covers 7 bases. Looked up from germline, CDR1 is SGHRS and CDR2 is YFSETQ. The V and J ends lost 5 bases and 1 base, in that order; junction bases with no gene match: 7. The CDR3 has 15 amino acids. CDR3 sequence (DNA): TGCGCCAGCAGGGTCAGGGGGATCCGCACAGATACGCAGTATTTT. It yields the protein CASRVRGIRTDTQYF.

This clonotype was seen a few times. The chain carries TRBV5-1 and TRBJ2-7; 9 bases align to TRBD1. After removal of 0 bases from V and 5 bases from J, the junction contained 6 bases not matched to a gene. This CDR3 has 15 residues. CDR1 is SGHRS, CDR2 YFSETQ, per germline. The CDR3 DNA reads TGCGCCAGCAGCTTGGCCGGGGGACAGGGAAACGAGCAGTACTTC. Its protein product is CASSLAGGQGNEQYF.

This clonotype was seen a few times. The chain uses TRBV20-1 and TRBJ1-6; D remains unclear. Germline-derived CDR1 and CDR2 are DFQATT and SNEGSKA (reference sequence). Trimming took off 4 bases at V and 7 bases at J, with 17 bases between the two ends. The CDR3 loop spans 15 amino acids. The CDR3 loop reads CSAILGLLPNSPLHF. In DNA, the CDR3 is TGCAGTGCTATTTTAGGCCTCCTACCCAATTCACCCCTCCACTTT.

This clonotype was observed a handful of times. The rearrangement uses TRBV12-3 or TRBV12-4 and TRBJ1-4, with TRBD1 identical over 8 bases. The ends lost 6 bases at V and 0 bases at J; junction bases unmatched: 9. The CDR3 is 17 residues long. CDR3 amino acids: CASSRQGKRATNEKLFF. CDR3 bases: TGTGCCAGCAGCCGACAGGGGAAGAGGGCAACTAATGAAAAACTGTTTTTT.

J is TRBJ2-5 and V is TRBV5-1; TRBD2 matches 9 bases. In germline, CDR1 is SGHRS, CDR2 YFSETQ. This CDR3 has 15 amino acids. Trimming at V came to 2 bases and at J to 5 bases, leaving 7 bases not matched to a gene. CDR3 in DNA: TGCGCCAGCAGCTTAGGGACTAGCCCTCGGGAGACCCAGTACTTC. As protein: CASSLGTSPRETQYF.

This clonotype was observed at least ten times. The CDR3 is CATSPILGEYVINEQFF. The CDR3 DNA follows: TGTGCCACCAGCCCTATCTTGGGGGAGTACGTCATCAATGAGCAGTTCTTC. The chain employs TRBV15 and TRBJ2-1, with D perhaps assigned TRBD1 or TRBD2 (5 bases each). The CDR3 is made up of 17 amino acids. Germline V gene lookup returns CDR1 LNHNV and CDR2 YYDKDF (reference sequence). Trimming removed 5 bases from V and 6 bases from J, with 23 bases in between.

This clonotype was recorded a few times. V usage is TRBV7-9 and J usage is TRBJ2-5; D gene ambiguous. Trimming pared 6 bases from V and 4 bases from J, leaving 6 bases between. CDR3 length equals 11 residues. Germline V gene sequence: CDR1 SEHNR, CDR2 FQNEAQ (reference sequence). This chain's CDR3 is CASRILETQYF. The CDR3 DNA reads TGTGCCAGCAGGATATTAGAGACCCAGTACTTC. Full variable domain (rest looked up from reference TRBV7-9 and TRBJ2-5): DTGVSQNPRHKITKRGQNVTFRCDPISEHNRLYWYRQTLGQGPEFLTYFQNEAQLEKSRLLSDRFSAERPKGSFSTLEIQRTEQGDSAMYLCASRILETQYFGPGTRLLVL.

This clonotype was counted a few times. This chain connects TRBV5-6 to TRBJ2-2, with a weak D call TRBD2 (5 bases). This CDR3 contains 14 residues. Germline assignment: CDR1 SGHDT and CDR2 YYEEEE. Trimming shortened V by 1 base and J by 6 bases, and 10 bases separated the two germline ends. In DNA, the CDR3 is TGTGCCAGCAGCTTGAACGGGGTTGCCGGGGAGCTGTTTTTT. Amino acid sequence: CASSLNGVAGELFF.

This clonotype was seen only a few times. The CDR3 here is CASSQDKTSGGSGNEQFF. In DNA form, the CDR3 reads TGTGCCAGCAGCCAAGATAAGACTAGCGGGGGGAGTGGGAATGAGCAGTTCTTC. The rearrangement uses TRBV4-2 and TRBJ2-1; 13 bases agree with TRBD2. CDR3 length equals 18 residues. Looked up from germline, CDR1 is LGHNA and CDR2 is YNFKEQ. The V gene end was trimmed by 0 bases and the J gene end by 7 bases; junction bases not matched to a gene: 9.

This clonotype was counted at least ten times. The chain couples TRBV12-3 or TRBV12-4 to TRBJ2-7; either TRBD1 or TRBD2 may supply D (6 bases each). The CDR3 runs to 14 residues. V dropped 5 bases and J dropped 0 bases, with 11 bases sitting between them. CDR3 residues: CASSPGAPSYEQYF. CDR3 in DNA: TGTGCCAGCAGTCCGGGGGCCCCCTCCTACGAGCAGTACTTC.

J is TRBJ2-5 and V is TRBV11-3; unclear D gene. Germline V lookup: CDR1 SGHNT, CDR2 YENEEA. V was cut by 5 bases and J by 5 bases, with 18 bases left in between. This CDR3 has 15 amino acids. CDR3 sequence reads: CASSLSGSAGETQYF. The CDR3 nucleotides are TGTGCCAGCAGCCTAAGTGGGTCAGCTGGGGAGACCCAGTACTTC.

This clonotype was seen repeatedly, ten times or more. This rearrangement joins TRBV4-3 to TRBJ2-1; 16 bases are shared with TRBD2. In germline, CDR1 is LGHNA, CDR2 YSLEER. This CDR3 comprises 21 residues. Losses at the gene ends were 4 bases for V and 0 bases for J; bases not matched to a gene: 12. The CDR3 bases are TGCGCCAGCAGCCCCAAAACCGGGACTAGCGGGAGGGCCAGCTCCTACAATGAGCAGTTCTTC. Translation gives CASSPKTGTSGRASSYNEQFF.

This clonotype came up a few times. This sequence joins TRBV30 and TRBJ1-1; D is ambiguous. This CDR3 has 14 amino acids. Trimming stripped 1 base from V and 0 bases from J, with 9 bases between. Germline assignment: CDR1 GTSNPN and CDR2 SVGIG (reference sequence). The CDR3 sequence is CAWSATALNTEAFF. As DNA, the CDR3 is TGTGCCTGGAGTGCGACGGCATTGAACACTGAAGCTTTCTTT. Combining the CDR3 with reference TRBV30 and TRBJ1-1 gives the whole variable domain SQTIHQWPATLVQPVGSPLSLECTVEGTSNPNLYWYRQAAGRGLQLLFYSVGIGQISSEVPQNLSASRPQDRQFILSSKKLLLSDSGFYLCAWSATALNTEAFFGQGTRLTVV.

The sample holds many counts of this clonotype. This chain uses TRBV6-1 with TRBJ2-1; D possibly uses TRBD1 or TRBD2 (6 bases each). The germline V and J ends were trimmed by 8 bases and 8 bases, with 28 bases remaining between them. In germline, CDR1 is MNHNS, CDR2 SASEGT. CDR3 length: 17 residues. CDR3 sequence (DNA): TGTGCCAGCTCGCGGATTCGGGGGCTTGCTTATGACTATGAGCAGTTCTTC. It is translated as CASSRIRGLAYDYEQFF.

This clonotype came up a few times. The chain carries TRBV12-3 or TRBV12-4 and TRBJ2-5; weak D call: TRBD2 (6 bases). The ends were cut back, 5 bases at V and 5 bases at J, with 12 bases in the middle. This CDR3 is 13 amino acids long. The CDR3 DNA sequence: TGTGCCAGCAGTGTTTGGGGGAGGGAGACCCAGTACTTC. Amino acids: CASSVWGRETQYF.

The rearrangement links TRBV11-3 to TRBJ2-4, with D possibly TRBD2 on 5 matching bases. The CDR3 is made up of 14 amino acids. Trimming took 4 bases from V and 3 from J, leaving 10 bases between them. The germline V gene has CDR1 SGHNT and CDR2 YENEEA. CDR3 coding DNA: TGTGCCAGCAGCTCCGGGGAGAACAAAAACATTCAGTACTTC. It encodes CASSSGENKNIQYF.

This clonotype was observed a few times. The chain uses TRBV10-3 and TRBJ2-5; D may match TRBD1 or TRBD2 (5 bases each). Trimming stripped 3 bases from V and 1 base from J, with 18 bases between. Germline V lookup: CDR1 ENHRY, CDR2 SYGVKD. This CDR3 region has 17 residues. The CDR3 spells CAISDPSGTGSQETQYF. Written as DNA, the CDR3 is TGTGCCATCAGTGATCCGTCCGGGACCGGGTCCCAAGAGACCCAGTACTTC.

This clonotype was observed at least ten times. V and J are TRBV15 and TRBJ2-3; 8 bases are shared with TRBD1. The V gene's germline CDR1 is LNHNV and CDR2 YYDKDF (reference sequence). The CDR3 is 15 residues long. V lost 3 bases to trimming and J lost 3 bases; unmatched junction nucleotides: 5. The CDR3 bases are TGTGCCACCAGCAGGAATGGACAGGGAACAGATACGCAGTATTTT. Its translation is CATSRNGQGTDTQYF. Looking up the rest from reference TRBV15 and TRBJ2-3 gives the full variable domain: DAMVIQNPRYQVTQFGKPVTLSCSQTLNHNVMYWYQQKSSQAPKLLFHYYDKDFNNEADTPDNFQSRRPNTSFCFLDIRSPGLGDTAMYLCATSRNGQGTDTQYFGPGTRLTVL.

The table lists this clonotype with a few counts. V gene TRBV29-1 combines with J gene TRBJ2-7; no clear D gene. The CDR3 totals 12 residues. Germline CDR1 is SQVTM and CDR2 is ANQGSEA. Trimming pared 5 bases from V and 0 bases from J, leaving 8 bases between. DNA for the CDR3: TGCAGCGTTTCCCACAACTCCTACGAGCAGTACTTC. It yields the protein CSVSHNSYEQYF.

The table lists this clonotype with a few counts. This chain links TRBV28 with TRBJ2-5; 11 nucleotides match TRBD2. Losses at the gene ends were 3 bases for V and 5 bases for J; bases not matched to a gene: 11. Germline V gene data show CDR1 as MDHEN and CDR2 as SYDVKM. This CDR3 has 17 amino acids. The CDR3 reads CASSFPTSGMSSETQYF. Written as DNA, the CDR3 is TGTGCCAGCAGTTTCCCGACTAGCGGGATGTCTTCGGAGACCCAGTACTTC.

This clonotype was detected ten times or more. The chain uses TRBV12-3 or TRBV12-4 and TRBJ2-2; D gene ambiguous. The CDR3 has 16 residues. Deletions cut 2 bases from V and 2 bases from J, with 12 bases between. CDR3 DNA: TGTGCCAGCAGTTTAACCATGGGGTCAAACACCGGGGAGCTGTTTTTT. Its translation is CASSLTMGSNTGELFF.

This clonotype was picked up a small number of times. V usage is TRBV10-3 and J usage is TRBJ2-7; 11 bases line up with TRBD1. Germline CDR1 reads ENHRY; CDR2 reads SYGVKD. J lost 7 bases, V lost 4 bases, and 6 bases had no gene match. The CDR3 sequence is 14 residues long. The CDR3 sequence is CAISARTGGGEQYF. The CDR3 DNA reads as TGTGCCATCAGTGCCCGGACAGGGGGCGGTGAGCAGTACTTC.

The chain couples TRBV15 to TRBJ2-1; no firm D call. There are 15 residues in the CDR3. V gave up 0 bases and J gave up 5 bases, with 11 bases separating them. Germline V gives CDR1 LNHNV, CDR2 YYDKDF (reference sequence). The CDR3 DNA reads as TGTGCCACCAGCAGAGAATCGCACGGTGACAATGAGCAGTTCTTC. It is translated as CATSRESHGDNEQFF.

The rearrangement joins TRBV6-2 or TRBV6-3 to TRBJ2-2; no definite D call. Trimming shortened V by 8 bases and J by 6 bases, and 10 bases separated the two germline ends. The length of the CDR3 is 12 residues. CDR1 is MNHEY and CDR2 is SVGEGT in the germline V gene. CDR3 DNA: TGTGCCAGCTGCCGCTGGGCCGGGGAGCTGTTTTTT. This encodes CASCRWAGELFF.

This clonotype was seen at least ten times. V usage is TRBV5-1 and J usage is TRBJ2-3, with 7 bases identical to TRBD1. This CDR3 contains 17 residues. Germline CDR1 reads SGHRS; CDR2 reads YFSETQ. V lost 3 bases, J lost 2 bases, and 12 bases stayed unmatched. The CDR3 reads CASSSRSTGVSTDTQYF. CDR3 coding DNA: TGCGCCAGCAGCTCCCGTTCAACAGGGGTTTCCACAGATACGCAGTATTTT.

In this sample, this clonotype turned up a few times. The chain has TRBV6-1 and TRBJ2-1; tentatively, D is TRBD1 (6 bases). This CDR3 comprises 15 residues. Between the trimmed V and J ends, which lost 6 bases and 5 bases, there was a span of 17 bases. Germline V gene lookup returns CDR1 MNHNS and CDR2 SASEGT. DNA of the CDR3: TGTGCCAGCAGGGAACCGGGACAAGGCCACAATGAGCAGTTCTTC. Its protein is CASREPGQGHNEQFF.

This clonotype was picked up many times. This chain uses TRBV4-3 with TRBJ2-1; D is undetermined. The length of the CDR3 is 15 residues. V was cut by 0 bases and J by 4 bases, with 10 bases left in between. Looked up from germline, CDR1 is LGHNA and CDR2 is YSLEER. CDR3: CASSQDSASYNEQFF. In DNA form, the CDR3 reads TGCGCCAGCAGCCAAGATTCCGCTAGTTACAATGAGCAGTTCTTC.

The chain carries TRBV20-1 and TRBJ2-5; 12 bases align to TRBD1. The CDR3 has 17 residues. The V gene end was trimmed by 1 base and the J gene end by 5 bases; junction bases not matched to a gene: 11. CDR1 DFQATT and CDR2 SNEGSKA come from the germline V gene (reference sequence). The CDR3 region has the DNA TGCAGTGCTAGAGGTCCCCCGGGACAGGGGGCTCGTGAGACCCAGTACTTC. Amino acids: CSARGPPGQGARETQYF.

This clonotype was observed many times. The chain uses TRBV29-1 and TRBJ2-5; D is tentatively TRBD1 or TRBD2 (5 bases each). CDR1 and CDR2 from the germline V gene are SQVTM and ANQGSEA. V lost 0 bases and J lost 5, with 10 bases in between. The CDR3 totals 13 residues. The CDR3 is CSVEEQWGETQYF. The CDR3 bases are TGCAGCGTTGAAGAACAGTGGGGGGAGACCCAGTACTTC.